The 25 T cell receptor beta chains reported below all come from one sample, sequenced in a study of blood T cell repertoires in COVID-19. The repertoire was sequenced with immunoSEQ multiplex PCR; TCRdb's copy has only in-frame clones and lacks some. The sample includes some 320,000 clones, roughly 90% of them seen just once. Sample: PBMCs or T cells enriched from blood (not recorded which). The receptors here all came from a man in his fifties or sixties who had recovered from COVID-19.

The CDR3 here is CASSQTGANEKLFF. For the CDR3, the DNA is TGTGCCAGCAGTCAGACAGGAGCTAATGAAAAACTGTTTTTT. The J gene is TRBJ1-4, the V gene TRBV25-1, with D tentatively TRBD1 (6 bases). The CDR3 is 14 amino acids. CDR1 MGHDK and CDR2 SYGVNS come from the germline V gene. Trimming shortened V by 5 bases and J by 3 bases, and 10 bases separated the two germline ends.

This chain links TRBV19 with TRBJ2-1; 9 bases match TRBD2. CDR3 length: 16 residues. The germline gives CDR1 LNHDA, CDR2 SQIVND (reference sequence). V was clipped by 6 bases and J by 0 bases; unmatched bases: 6. The CDR3, as DNA: TGTGCCAGTAGGGCGGGAGGGCCTAGCTCCTACAATGAGCAGTTCTTC. As protein: CASRAGGPSSYNEQFF.

This rearrangement joins TRBV7-2 to TRBJ2-2; D ambiguous. Trimming cost V 4 bases and J 6 bases, with 12 bases left between them. CDR1 is SGHTA, CDR2 FQGNSA, per germline. The CDR3 sequence is 14 residues long. In nucleotides, the CDR3 is TGTGCCAGCAGCTACCATTCTCAGGCCGGGGAGCTGTTTTTT. It specifies CASSYHSQAGELFF.

This clone was counted at least ten times. In the same sample, other DNA sequences code for this CDR3. The chain combines TRBV5-6 with TRBJ2-7; D is undetermined. V was trimmed by 1 base and J by 1 base, leaving 3 bases between them. Germline CDR1 reads SGHDT; CDR2 reads YYEEEE. This CDR3 is built from 12 residues. CDR3 nucleotide sequence: TGTGCCAGCAGCTTGTATTCCTACGAGCAGTACTTC. Translating gives CASSLYSYEQYF.

J is TRBJ1-2 and V is TRBV5-1; 8 bases agree with TRBD1. The CDR3 consists of 15 residues. The V gene's germline CDR1 is SGHRS and CDR2 YFSETQ. Trimming at V came to 0 bases and at J to 8 bases, leaving 9 bases not matched to a gene. This CDR3 is CASSLGSTGAQGYTF. CDR3 DNA: TGCGCCAGCAGCTTGGGTTCGACAGGGGCGCAAGGCTACACCTTC.

The chain employs TRBV9 and TRBJ1-2; D perhaps matches TRBD1 (6 bases). V lost 2 bases to trimming and J lost 4 bases, with 9 bases between them. Germline V gene data show CDR1 as SGDLS and CDR2 as YYNGEE. This CDR3 is 13 amino acids long. CDR3 nucleotide sequence: TGTGCCAGCAGCGTGGACAGTCTCTATGGCTACACCTTC. The encoded protein is CASSVDSLYGYTF.

This rearrangement joins TRBV5-1 to TRBJ2-5, with TRBD2 identical over 7 bases. Germline trimming cut 4 bases from V and 4 bases from J; bases unmatched to any gene: 10. Germline CDR1 and CDR2: SGHRS and YFSETQ. The CDR3 is made up of 15 amino acids. This chain's CDR3 is CASSIRGGAVETQYF. Here the CDR3 DNA reads TGCGCCAGCAGCATCCGGGGAGGGGCGGTAGAGACCCAGTACTTC. The entire variable domain, with the rest obtained from reference TRBV5-1 and TRBJ2-5, is as follows: KAGVTQTPRYLIKTRGQQVTLSCSPISGHRSVSWYQQTPGQGLQFLFEYFSETQRNKGNFPGRFSGRQFSNSRSEMNVSTLELGDSALYLCASSIRGGAVETQYFGPGTRLLVL.

V usage is TRBV18 and J usage is TRBJ2-5, with 11 bases fitting TRBD2. Trimming removed 6 bases from V and 1 base from J; junction bases left unmatched: 1. This CDR3 region has 14 residues. Germline V gene sequence: CDR1 KGHSH, CDR2 LQKENI. CDR3 amino acids: CASSGLAGQETQYF. Here the CDR3 DNA reads TGTGCCAGCTCCGGACTAGCGGGCCAAGAGACCCAGTACTTC.

V usage is TRBV10-3 and J usage is TRBJ1-2; 9 bases line up with TRBD1. V shed 6 bases and J 5 bases; nucleotides not matched to a gene: 4. The V gene's germline CDR1 is ENHRY and CDR2 SYGVKD. The CDR3 runs to 13 residues. CDR3 loop: CAIRGDRGYGYTF. Written as DNA, the CDR3 is TGTGCCATCAGAGGAGACAGGGGGTATGGCTACACCTTC.

The chain recombines TRBV7-2 with TRBJ1-1; D is perhaps TRBD1 (6 bases). Germline CDR1 SGHTA, CDR2 FQGNSA. V lost 0 bases and J 1 base, leaving 9 bases between the germline ends. The CDR3 runs 15 residues. The chain's CDR3 is CASSLATTGNTEAFF. In DNA, the CDR3 is TGTGCCAGCAGCTTAGCGACGACAGGGAACACTGAAGCTTTCTTT.

The gene calls are TRBV5-1 and TRBJ1-3; possible D gene TRBD1, 5 bases. The V and J ends lost 5 bases and 4 bases respectively, with 10 bases between them. The germline V gene encodes CDR1 SGHRS and CDR2 YFSETQ. The CDR3 runs 13 residues. CDR3 sequence (DNA): TGCGCCAGCAGACCAGGGTACGGAAACACCATATATTTT. It yields the protein CASRPGYGNTIYF.

The genes are TRBV30 and TRBJ1-2; no clear D. Deletions cut 3 bases from V and 3 bases from J, with 11 bases between. The length of the CDR3 is 13 residues. Germline V gives CDR1 GTSNPN, CDR2 SVGIG (reference sequence). The CDR3 DNA is TGTGCCTGGAGCGCCGCTACGTACTATGGCTACACCTTC. As protein: CAWSAATYYGYTF. The entire variable domain, with the rest obtained from reference TRBV30 and TRBJ1-2, is as follows: SQTIHQWPATLVQPVGSPLSLECTVEGTSNPNLYWYRQAAGRGLQLLFYSVGIGQISSEVPQNLSASRPQDRQFILSSKKLLLSDSGFYLCAWSAATYYGYTFGSGTRLTVV.

V usage is TRBV11-2 and J usage is TRBJ2-1, with 8 positions matching TRBD1. Germline loops: CDR1 SGHAT, CDR2 FQNNGV. The CDR3 loop spans 15 amino acids. The V gene end was trimmed by 4 bases and the J gene end by 3 bases; junction bases not matched to a gene: 5. The CDR3: CASSSWTGNYNEQFF. As DNA, the CDR3 is TGTGCCAGCAGCTCATGGACAGGGAACTACAATGAGCAGTTCTTC.

The gene calls are TRBV7-9 and TRBJ2-3, with D tentatively TRBD2 (6 bases). Trimming cost V 4 bases and J 2 bases, with 13 bases left between them. The CDR3 extends over 15 amino acids. Germline CDR1 is SEHNR and CDR2 is FQNEAQ (reference sequence). The CDR3 DNA follows: TGTGCCAGCAGCTCTCAGGCGGACTACACAGATACGCAGTATTTT. As protein: CASSSQADYTDTQYF.

The V gene is TRBV7-3, the J gene TRBJ2-1; the match to TRBD1 covers 7 bases. This CDR3 region has 14 residues. Germline CDR1 reads SGHTA; CDR2 reads FQGTGA. V was clipped by 5 bases and J by 1 base; unmatched bases: 2. The CDR3 nucleotides are TGTGCCAGCAGCGACAGGGCATCCTACAATGAGCAGTTCTTC. This gives the protein CASSDRASYNEQFF. The complete variable domain, with remaining parts taken from reference TRBV7-3 and TRBJ2-1, reads GAGVSQTPSNKVTEKGKYVELRCDPISGHTALYWYRQSLGQGPEFLIYFQGTGAADDSGLPNDRFFAVRPEGSVSTLKIQRTERGDSAVYLCASSDRASYNEQFFGPGTRLTVL.

Only one count was recorded for this clone. The chain couples TRBV18 to TRBJ1-1, with TRBD1 as a possible D gene (5 bases). Germline CDR1 reads KGHSH; CDR2 reads LQKENI. This CDR3 region has 14 residues. V lost 3 bases to trimming and J lost 3 bases, with 11 bases between them. The CDR3 coding sequence is TGTGCCAGCTCACCCGATTGGGGCGACACTGAAGCTTTCTTT. Translating it yields CASSPDWGDTEAFF.

J is TRBJ1-5 and V is TRBV5-5; possible D gene TRBD1, 5 bases. Trimming left V 2 bases short and J 7 bases short, with 13 bases between. Per the germline V gene, CDR1 is SGHKS and CDR2 is YYEKEE (reference sequence). The CDR3 extends over 14 amino acids. CDR3 protein: CASSLGQGRQPQHF. The CDR3 DNA reads as TGTGCCAGCAGCTTAGGGCAGGGCCGACAGCCCCAGCATTTT.

The rearrangement joins TRBV29-1 to TRBJ2-7; TRBD1 matches 10 bases. The CDR3 sequence is 13 residues long. The trim removed 7 bases at V and 4 bases at J, leaving 7 bases unmatched. Germline V gene data show CDR1 as SQVTM and CDR2 as ANQGSEA. CDR3 in DNA: TGCAGCGCCGGACAGGGGGGGGTTTACGAGCAGTACTTC. This sequence encodes CSAGQGGVYEQYF.

The V call is TRBV2, the J call TRBJ1-1, with a weak D call TRBD1 (5 bases). Trimming left V 7 bases short and J 0 bases short, with 9 bases between. The CDR3 covers 13 residues. Germline V gene sequence: CDR1 SNHLY, CDR2 FYNNEI. The CDR3 DNA is TGTGCCAGCACTCCGGACATGAACACTGAAGCTTTCTTT. This sequence encodes CASTPDMNTEAFF.

The chain couples TRBV5-1 to TRBJ2-6; a weak D match, TRBD1 (6 bases). Germline-derived CDR1 and CDR2 are SGHRS and YFSETQ. V was cut by 7 bases and J by 1 base, with 12 bases left in between. The CDR3 loop spans 15 amino acids. The CDR3 DNA follows: TGCGCCAGCCTCCAGGGGCAGTCTGGGGCCAACGTCCTGACTTTC. Translated: CASLQGQSGANVLTF.

The chain couples TRBV6-4 to TRBJ2-2, with TRBD2 identical over 7 bases. Unmatched junction bases numbered 8, after V lost 4 bases and J lost 6 bases. Germline V CDR1 and CDR2: MRHNA, SNTAGT. The length of the CDR3 is 15 residues. Written as DNA, the CDR3 is TGTGCCAGCAGTGTAGTGAGCGGGGCAGCCGGGGAGCTGTTTTTT. Translation: CASSVVSGAAGELFF.

This sequence joins TRBV4-2 and TRBJ2-7, with D possibly being TRBD1 (8 bases). CDR3 size: 16 residues. Trimming shortened V by 2 bases and J by 4 bases, and 18 bases separated the two germline ends. The germline V gene encodes CDR1 LGHNA and CDR2 YNFKEQ. DNA of the CDR3: TGTGCCAGCAGCCAAACCGCAGGACAGGGAGGGTACGAGCAGTACTTC. Translating gives CASSQTAGQGGYEQYF.

The rearrangement joins TRBV18 to TRBJ1-3, with TRBD1 matching 10 bases. CDR3 length: 16 residues. The V gene end was trimmed by 1 base and the J gene end by 8 bases; junction bases not matched to a gene: 8. Looked up from germline, CDR1 is KGHSH and CDR2 is LQKENI. CDR3 sequence: CASSPQGQGLRDTIYF. DNA of the CDR3: TGTGCCAGCTCACCACAGGGACAGGGGTTACGTGACACCATATATTTT.

This clone was seen only a few times. V and J are TRBV19 and TRBJ1-2; D is undetermined. This CDR3 has 14 amino acids. The ends were cut back, 4 bases at V and 4 bases at J, with 13 bases in the middle. Germline lookup yields CDR1 LNHDA and CDR2 SQIVND (reference sequence). The CDR3 DNA reads TGTGCCAGTAGTACCAGAGGTCGTAGCTATGGCTACACCTTC. Its translation is CASSTRGRSYGYTF.

This chain joins TRBV7-6 and TRBJ2-4; 9 nucleotides agree with TRBD2. The CDR3 runs 15 residues. With V trimmed by 1 base and J by 8 bases, 6 bases remained unmatched. CDR1 and CDR2 from the germline V gene are SGHVS and FNYEAQ. The CDR3 DNA reads as TGTGCCAGCAGCTTAGAAAGTGCGGGGGGGGACATTCAGTACTTC. Amino acid sequence: CASSLESAGGDIQYF.